One and the same sample provided the 27 T cell receptor beta chains below, sequenced in a study of blood T cell repertoires in COVID-19. Repertoires were generated with immunoSEQ multiplex PCR, while TCRdb's copy carries only in-frame clones and drops some. The data show 72,000 or so clones, with around 83% seen just once and 30% to 40% held by the top ten. Sequences were obtained from peripheral blood. These receptors came from a woman of 80 years or more with active or convalescent COVID-19.

V gene TRBV28 combines with J gene TRBJ2-7; 7 nucleotides match TRBD1. J gave up 4 bases and V 6 bases, and 9 bases lay outside the gene matches. This CDR3 has 14 amino acids. Germline CDR1 is MDHEN and CDR2 is SYDVKM. The CDR3 DNA reads TGTGCCAGCAGGCAAGGGGGCCCTCTTTACGAGCAGTACTTC. Its translation: CASRQGGPLYEQYF.

The rearrangement uses TRBV4-2 and TRBJ1-4, with 7 bases aligning to TRBD1. The V gene's germline CDR1 is LGHNA and CDR2 YNFKEQ. V lost 2 bases and J lost 1; bases outside the gene matches: 13. The CDR3 is 19 amino acids. The CDR3: CASSQPRDPRDRTNEKLFF. CDR3 DNA: TGTGCCAGCAGCCAACCCCGAGACCCGCGGGACAGAACTAATGAAAAACTGTTTTTT.

Only a few counts were recorded for this clone. This chain connects TRBV21-1 to TRBJ2-7; whether TRBD1, the table's D call, matches the DNA was not checked. TRBV21-1 is a listed pseudogene. CDR3 length: 14 residues. The CDR3 spells CASSKAPGDYEQYF. CDR3 bases: TGTGCCAGCAGCAAAGCCCCAGGGGACTACGAGCAGTACTTC.

This clone appeared a single time. The genes are TRBV28 and TRBJ2-4; tentative D call: TRBD2 (5 bases). The CDR3 loop spans 15 amino acids. The V gene's germline CDR1 is MDHEN and CDR2 SYDVKM. V lost 3 bases to trimming and J lost 4 bases, with 13 bases between them. The CDR3 spells CASSFHGETKNIQYF. CDR3 bases: TGTGCCAGCAGTTTTCACGGGGAAACTAAAAACATTCAGTACTTC.

The chain employs TRBV5-4 and TRBJ1-2; 8 bases map to TRBD1. From germline, CDR1 is SGHNT and CDR2 YYREEE (reference sequence). V shed 6 bases, J shed 7 bases, and the junction held 20 bases outside the gene matches. This CDR3 spans 17 amino acids. Here the CDR3 reads CASKDRQGASYFPGYTF. CDR3 sequence (DNA): TGTGCCAGCAAAGATAGGCAGGGGGCGAGTTATTTCCCTGGCTACACCTTC.

This chain connects TRBV4-3 to TRBJ2-2; a weak D match, TRBD1 (5 bases). V dropped 0 bases and J dropped 2 bases, with 13 bases sitting between them. Per germline, CDR1 LGHNA and CDR2 YSLEER. The CDR3 contains 17 residues. CDR3: CASSQDQTVGNTGELFF. In nucleotides, the CDR3 is TGCGCCAGCAGCCAAGATCAGACAGTAGGAAACACCGGGGAGCTGTTTTTT.

This sequence joins TRBV25-1 and TRBJ2-5; D might be TRBD1 (6 bases). The CDR3 is made up of 16 amino acids. Trimming left V 3 bases short and J 8 bases short, with 22 bases between. CDR1 and CDR2 from the germline V gene are MGHDK and SYGVNS. The CDR3 region has the DNA TGTGCCAGCAGTGATTCCCTGGGTGGGGGCCTTTACACCCAGTACTTC. The encoded protein is CASSDSLGGGLYTQYF.

CDR3: CASAKGTGGYEQYF. CDR3 nucleotide sequence: TGTGCTAGTGCCAAAGGGACAGGGGGCTACGAGCAGTACTTC. The chain employs TRBV12-5 and TRBJ2-7, with 11 bases fitting TRBD1. This CDR3 is 14 amino acids long. The trim removed 7 bases at V and 3 bases at J, leaving 5 bases unmatched. Germline CDR1 reads LGHNT; CDR2 reads FRNRAP.

J is TRBJ2-5 and V is TRBV29-1; 7 positions agree with TRBD1. The V gene's germline CDR1 is SQVTM and CDR2 ANQGSEA. The CDR3 is made up of 13 amino acids. Trimming took 4 bases from V and 2 from J; bases not matched to a gene: 4. The CDR3 bases are TGCAGCGTTGCCCGGACAGGACAAGAGACCCAGTACTTC. This translates into CSVARTGQETQYF. Using reference TRBV29-1 and TRBJ2-5 for the parts outside the CDR3, the full variable domain is SAVISQKPSRDICQRGTSLTIQCQVDSQVTMMFWYRQQPGQSLTLIATANQGSEATYESGFVIDKFPISRPNLTFSTLTVSNMSPEDSSIYLCSVARTGQETQYFGPGTRLLVL.

The count of this clone is one. The rearrangement joins TRBV7-2 to TRBJ2-7; the D gene is possibly TRBD1 (6 bases). V lost 1 base to trimming and J lost 9 bases, with 19 bases between them. The CDR3 length is 15 residues. The germline gives CDR1 SGHTA, CDR2 FQGNSA. The CDR3 nucleotides are TGTGCCAGCAGCTTAGGGGACACCGGGACCACTCGGCAGTACTTC. Protein product: CASSLGDTGTTRQYF.

The count of this clone is one. V is TRBV19 and J is TRBJ2-5; maybe TRBD2 (6 bases). CDR1 is LNHDA and CDR2 is SQIVND in the germline V gene (reference sequence). The length of the CDR3 is 13 residues. Trimming removed 4 bases from V and 2 bases from J, with 8 bases in between. The CDR3 DNA reads TGTGCCAGTAGTACCGGGACTCAAGAGACCCAGTACTTC. Protein: CASSTGTQETQYF.

The CDR3 loop reads CASSESRIGGLETQYF. As DNA, the CDR3 is TGCGCCAGCAGTGAGTCGCGTATAGGGGGCTTAGAGACCCAGTACTTC. This chain connects TRBV10-1 to TRBJ2-5; 7 bases align to TRBD1. This CDR3 is 16 amino acids long. Germline loops: CDR1 WNHNN, CDR2 SYGVQD (reference sequence). The ends lost 0 bases at V and 4 bases at J; junction bases unmatched: 8.

The chain couples TRBV7-2 to TRBJ1-1; 8 nucleotides align to TRBD1. The CDR3 runs 14 residues. J lost 4 bases, V lost 2 bases, and 3 bases had no gene match. The germline V gene encodes CDR1 SGHTA and CDR2 FQGNSA. The CDR3 coding sequence is TGTGCCAGCAGCTTAACAACAGGGGGCACTGAAGCTTTCTTT. This encodes CASSLTTGGTEAFF.

The chain links TRBV4-3 to TRBJ2-6; D possibly corresponds to TRBD1 (5 bases). V gave up 4 bases and J gave up 1 base, with 20 bases separating them. Germline V gene data show CDR1 as LGHNA and CDR2 as YSLEER. The CDR3 totals 19 residues. The CDR3 here is CASSRVRAGLASGANVLTF. In nucleotides, the CDR3 is TGCGCCAGCAGCCGAGTACGGGCAGGGCTCGCGTCTGGGGCCAACGTCCTGACTTTC.

The chain combines TRBV5-6 with TRBJ2-3; TRBD2 is a possible D gene (6 bases). The CDR3 is 15 residues long. The V gene lost 3 bases and the J gene lost 4 bases, with 15 bases spanning the gap. The germline V gene has CDR1 SGHDT and CDR2 YYEEEE. CDR3 sequence reads: CASSWAGISSDTQYF. The CDR3 coding sequence is TGTGCCAGCAGCTGGGCGGGGATCAGTTCAGATACGCAGTATTTT.

The chain employs TRBV4-3 and TRBJ1-4, with 12 positions matching TRBD1. This CDR3 contains 20 residues. Unmatched junction bases numbered 16, after V lost 0 bases and J lost 8 bases. The germline V gene encodes CDR1 LGHNA and CDR2 YSLEER. CDR3: CASSQDIPSGTGGIGEKLFF. The CDR3 region has the DNA TGCGCCAGCAGCCAAGATATCCCGTCCGGGACAGGGGGCATTGGGGAAAAACTGTTTTTT.

This chain links TRBV2 with TRBJ1-4, with 9 bases matching TRBD1. The CDR3 runs 15 residues. CDR1 is SNHLY, CDR2 FYNNEI, per germline. J gave up 0 bases and V 8 bases, and 4 bases lay outside the gene matches. CDR3 sequence reads: CASGDRVTTNEKLFF. CDR3 nucleotides: TGTGCCAGCGGGGACAGGGTAACAACTAATGAAAAACTGTTTTTT. Supplemented by reference TRBV2 and TRBJ1-4, the full variable domain reads EPEVTQTPSHQVTQMGQEVILRCVPISNHLYFYWYRQILGQKVEFLVSFYNNEISEKSEIFDDQFSVERPDGSNFTLKIRSTKLEDSAMYFCASGDRVTTNEKLFFGSGTQLSVL.

This chain joins TRBV9 and TRBJ2-3, with 11 bases identical to TRBD2. Per germline, CDR1 SGDLS and CDR2 YYNGEE. The CDR3 length is 18 residues. V lost 0 bases to trimming and J lost 4 bases; unmatched junction nucleotides: 10. The CDR3 loop reads CASSVGGSGGGMADTQYF. CDR3 DNA sequence: TGTGCCAGCAGCGTAGGTGGTAGCGGGGGGGGAATGGCAGATACGCAGTATTTT.

The gene calls are TRBV9 and TRBJ2-1, with TRBD2 identical over 8 bases. Germline CDR1 SGDLS, CDR2 YYNGEE. The junction had 6 bases not matched to a gene; V was cut back by 2 bases and J by 5 bases. This CDR3 has 15 residues. The CDR3 here is CASSVAAGGNNEQFF. The CDR3 DNA is TGTGCCAGCAGCGTGGCGGCGGGGGGCAACAATGAGCAGTTCTTC.

This clone was recorded only once. The rearrangement links TRBV10-2 to TRBJ1-3; 10 bases are shared with TRBD1. Unmatched junction bases numbered 0, after V lost 2 bases and J lost 8 bases. This CDR3 is built from 13 residues. Per germline, CDR1 WSHSY and CDR2 SAAADI. Here the CDR3 DNA reads TGCGCCAGCAGTGAGGGACAGGGGGACACCATATATTTT. It specifies CASSEGQGDTIYF.

The chain recombines TRBV11-2 with TRBJ2-7; 8 bases line up with TRBD1. Trimming cost V 4 bases and J 6 bases; bases outside gene matches: 2. This CDR3 is built from 12 residues. Per germline, CDR1 SGHAT and CDR2 FQNNGV. CDR3 sequence (DNA): TGTGCCAGCAGCTCGACAGGGGTCGAGCAGTACTTC. This codes for CASSSTGVEQYF.

This chain uses TRBV4-3 with TRBJ2-1, with 7 bases matching TRBD1. The V segment lost 0 bases and the J segment 6 bases; nucleotides outside the gene matches: 5. The V gene's germline CDR1 is LGHNA and CDR2 YSLEER. The CDR3 consists of 15 residues. The CDR3 coding sequence is TGCGCCAGCAGCCAAGACAGGGGGATGGCCAATGAGCAGTTCTTC. It translates to CASSQDRGMANEQFF.

The J gene is TRBJ2-5, the V gene TRBV2, with D perhaps TRBD2 (5 bases). V was trimmed by 4 bases and J by 5 bases, leaving 8 bases between them. Germline values: CDR1 SNHLY, CDR2 FYNNEI. The CDR3 is 12 residues long. CDR3: CASSGAGETQYF. DNA for the CDR3: TGTGCCAGCAGTGGGGCGGGCGAGACCCAGTACTTC.

This rearrangement joins TRBV29-1 to TRBJ1-1, with 8 bases aligning to TRBD1. The germline V gene encodes CDR1 SQVTM and CDR2 ANQGSEA. V was pared by 3 bases and J by 1 base, with 4 bases of the junction left unmatched. There are 14 residues in the CDR3. CDR3 residues: CSVETGEKNTEAFF. The CDR3 DNA follows: TGCAGCGTTGAGACAGGGGAAAAGAACACTGAAGCTTTCTTT.

The chain combines TRBV11-2 with TRBJ2-7; no clear D. V was trimmed by 4 bases and J by 5 bases, leaving 18 bases between them. Germline V gene sequence: CDR1 SGHAT, CDR2 FQNNGV. The CDR3 is made up of 15 amino acids. The CDR3, as DNA: TGTGCCAGCAGCTCCCCGTCGACGCGGTCCCACGAGCAGTACTTC. Translating gives CASSSPSTRSHEQYF.

The genes are TRBV5-4 and TRBJ2-1; D gene unclear. The V gene lost 0 bases and the J gene lost 7 bases, with 5 bases spanning the gap. This CDR3 region has 12 residues. Germline CDR1 and CDR2: SGHNT and YYREEE (reference sequence). The CDR3 spells CASSLGPNEQFF. The CDR3 DNA reads as TGTGCCAGCAGCTTGGGTCCGAATGAGCAGTTCTTC.

V and J are TRBV30 and TRBJ1-1, with 7 bases matching TRBD1. V shed 3 bases, J shed 4 bases, and the junction held 8 bases outside the gene matches. Germline-derived CDR1 and CDR2 are GTSNPN and SVGIG (reference sequence). The CDR3 spans 14 residues. The CDR3 nucleotides are TGTGCCTGGAGCAAGACAGGGTCAAGCACTGAAGCTTTCTTT. It translates to CAWSKTGSSTEAFF.